These 20 T cell receptor beta chains came from one sample sequenced in a study of naive and memory T cell subsets. Both TRBC1 and TRBC2 were covered by a beta constant-region primer of two equimolar oligonucleotides. Each CDR3 protein gets one entry after TCRdb re-called the UMI-ligation and nested PCR reads with MiXCR. The sample carries some 150,000 distinct CDR3 sequences, about 17% recorded once. Sequencing was done on a sample of naive CD4+ T cells from blood. Every receptor here comes from a human donor in good health.

This clonotype was detected a few times. The chain uses TRBV9 and TRBJ1-2, with unresolved D. The V gene lost 4 bases and the J gene lost 7 bases, with 8 bases spanning the gap. The CDR3 runs to 11 residues. Germline V gene data show CDR1 as SGDLS and CDR2 as YYNGEE. The CDR3 DNA follows: TGTGCCAGCAGCCTCGGGTTTGGCTACACCTTC. It is translated as CASSLGFGYTF.

This clonotype was picked up a small number of times. The chain links TRBV6-2 or TRBV6-3 to TRBJ2-2, with no clear D. The CDR3 runs to 13 residues. Germline V gene data show CDR1 as MNHEY and CDR2 as SVGEGT. V was trimmed by 6 bases and J by 2 bases, leaving 7 bases between them. The chain's CDR3 is CASSNSNTGELFF. The CDR3, as DNA: TGTGCCAGCAGCAACAGCAACACCGGGGAGCTGTTTTTT.

V is TRBV19 and J is TRBJ1-5, with 7 bases that match TRBD1. There are 14 residues in the CDR3. Unmatched junction bases numbered 3, after V lost 6 bases and J lost 1 base. Germline V gene lookup returns CDR1 LNHDA and CDR2 SQIVND (reference sequence). The CDR3 nucleotides are TGTGCCAGTAGGAAACAGGGGAGCAATCAGCCCCAGCATTTT. Amino acid sequence: CASRKQGSNQPQHF.

This clonotype occurred a few times. This chain links TRBV29-1 with TRBJ2-7; D possibly corresponds to TRBD1 (5 bases). Trimming shortened V by 4 bases and J by 3 bases, and 13 bases separated the two germline ends. This CDR3 comprises 13 residues. Germline-derived CDR1 and CDR2 are SQVTM and ANQGSEA. The CDR3, as DNA: TGCAGCGTTGGGGGCGGAGAGCACTACGAGCAGTACTTC. This encodes CSVGGGEHYEQYF.

The V and J genes are TRBV28 and TRBJ2-6; D gene ambiguous. This CDR3 has 16 residues. Trimming removed 6 bases from V and 0 bases from J, with 12 bases in between. The germline CDR1 and CDR2 sequences are MDHEN and SYDVKM. The CDR3, as DNA: TGTGCCAGCAGCCGTCCCTCTAGCTCTGGGGCCAACGTCCTGACTTTC. Translating gives CASSRPSSSGANVLTF.

This clonotype was detected a few times. The CDR3 here is CASSQGNRGSTDTQYF. As DNA, the CDR3 is TGCGCCAGCAGCCAGGGAAACAGGGGGTCCACAGATACGCAGTATTTT. V usage is TRBV4-3 and J usage is TRBJ2-3; 8 bases are shared with TRBD1. This CDR3 has 16 residues. CDR1 is LGHNA, CDR2 YSLEER, per germline. V was pared by 3 bases and J by 2 bases, with 7 bases of the junction left unmatched.

The V and J genes are TRBV5-1 and TRBJ2-1; TRBD2 is a possible D gene (6 bases). From germline, CDR1 is SGHRS and CDR2 YFSETQ. CDR3 length equals 17 residues. V shed 4 bases and J shed 1 base, with 18 bases lying between them. CDR3: CASSRPPGGGSYNEQFF. CDR3 sequence (DNA): TGCGCCAGCAGCCGTCCCCCTGGGGGAGGATCCTACAATGAGCAGTTCTTC.

This sequence joins TRBV28 and TRBJ2-1; 7 nucleotides align to TRBD1. Germline CDR1 MDHEN, CDR2 SYDVKM. J gave up 12 bases and V 2 bases, and 4 bases lay outside the gene matches. This CDR3 comprises 12 residues. Written as DNA, the CDR3 is TGTGCCAGCAGTTTAGGGGACAGAGTGCAGTTCTTC. Amino acid sequence: CASSLGDRVQFF.

The chain combines TRBV28 with TRBJ2-7, with 8 bases fitting TRBD2. The CDR3 sequence is 15 residues long. Losses at the gene ends were 2 bases for V and 0 bases for J; bases not matched to a gene: 3. Germline CDR1 and CDR2: MDHEN and SYDVKM. The CDR3 DNA sequence: TGTGCCAGCAGTTTACAGCGGGAGAGCTCCTACGAGCAGTACTTC. Its protein product is CASSLQRESSYEQYF.

V gene TRBV28 combines with J gene TRBJ1-1; 7 bases align to TRBD1. The germline CDR1 and CDR2 sequences are MDHEN and SYDVKM. V lost 6 bases to trimming and J lost 1 base; unmatched junction nucleotides: 5. The CDR3 is 14 amino acids. CDR3 residues: CASRSGQSNTEAFF. As DNA, the CDR3 is TGTGCCAGCAGGTCGGGACAGTCGAACACTGAAGCTTTCTTT. The full variable domain, its missing parts supplied by reference TRBV28 and TRBJ1-1, is DVKVTQSSRYLVKRTGEKVFLECVQDMDHENMFWYRQDPGLGLRLIYFSYDVKMKEKGDIPEGYSVSREKKERFSLILESASTNQTSMYLCASRSGQSNTEAFFGQGTRLTVV.

This clonotype was recorded a few times. This chain links TRBV19 with TRBJ2-1; no firm D call. The CDR3 extends over 15 amino acids. The germline V gene encodes CDR1 LNHDA and CDR2 SQIVND (reference sequence). V gave up 5 bases and J gave up 0 bases, with 11 bases separating them. CDR3 nucleotides: TGTGCCAGTAGTCCCCCGGTAGCCTCCTACAATGAGCAGTTCTTC. Protein: CASSPPVASYNEQFF. Full variable domain (rest looked up from reference TRBV19 and TRBJ2-1): DGGITQSPKYLFRKEGQNVTLSCEQNLNHDAMYWYRQDPGQGLRLIYYSQIVNDFQKGDIAEGYSVSREKKESFPLTVTSAQKNPTAFYLCASSPPVASYNEQFFGPGTRLTVL.

This clonotype was seen many times. The V and J genes are TRBV24-1 and TRBJ1-5; D is unresolved. Trimming removed 2 bases at V and 11 bases at J, with 21 bases between. The CDR3 length is 16 residues. Germline CDR1 KGHDR, CDR2 SFDVKD. In DNA, the CDR3 is TGTGCCACCAGTGATTCGGGCAGAGCGGCACCCCACTCCCAGCATTTT. Translating it yields CATSDSGRAAPHSQHF.

This clonotype was recorded a few times. The chain links TRBV7-8 to TRBJ2-1; 11 bases agree with TRBD1. CDR3 length: 15 amino acids. V was clipped by 5 bases and J by 7 bases; unmatched bases: 7. Germline values: CDR1 SGHVS, CDR2 FQNEAQ. DNA of the CDR3: TGTGCCAGCAGCCCCTTGGACAGGGGGCATAATGAGCAGTTCTTC. Its translation: CASSPLDRGHNEQFF.

The genes are TRBV5-1 and TRBJ2-1; D could derive from TRBD1 or TRBD2 (5 bases each). Germline lookup yields CDR1 SGHRS and CDR2 YFSETQ. The ends were cut back, 0 bases at V and 7 bases at J, with 17 bases in the middle. The CDR3 is 16 residues long. The CDR3 DNA reads as TGCGCCAGCAGCTTGGCCGGGGCCCTTAGCCAGAATGAGCAGTTCTTC. It is translated as CASSLAGALSQNEQFF. The entire variable domain, with the rest obtained from reference TRBV5-1 and TRBJ2-1, is as follows: KAGVTQTPRYLIKTRGQQVTLSCSPISGHRSVSWYQQTPGQGLQFLFEYFSETQRNKGNFPGRFSGRQFSNSRSEMNVSTLELGDSALYLCASSLAGALSQNEQFFGPGTRLTVL.

This clonotype was seen a handful of times. The chain joins TRBV5-4 to TRBJ2-5, with 10 bases lining up with TRBD2. V was pared by 4 bases and J by 2 bases, with 8 bases of the junction left unmatched. Per germline, CDR1 SGHNT and CDR2 YYREEE (reference sequence). The CDR3 runs 16 residues. As DNA, the CDR3 is TGTGCCAGCAGCGAATACGGACTAGCGGCGCAAGAGACCCAGTACTTC. It specifies CASSEYGLAAQETQYF. Complete variable domain (other parts from reference TRBV5-4 and TRBJ2-5): ETGVTQSPTHLIKTRGQQVTLRCSSQSGHNTVSWYQQALGQGPQFIFQYYREEENGRGNFPPRFSGLQFPNYSSELNVNALELDDSALYLCASSEYGLAAQETQYFGPGTRLLVL.

This clonotype occurred a few times. The DNA of the CDR3 is TGTGCCAGCACCGCGGCCCTTCGTGTTCCCACAGATACGCAGTATTTT. Its protein is CASTAALRVPTDTQYF. The V call is TRBV5-6, the J call TRBJ2-3, with D hard to call. CDR1 SGHDT and CDR2 YYEEEE come from the germline V gene. The CDR3 runs to 16 residues. The V end lost 6 bases, the J end lost 2 bases, and 19 bases lay between the germline ends.

The chain couples TRBV12-5 to TRBJ1-2; TRBD1 is a possible D gene (6 bases). The CDR3 consists of 18 residues. Per the germline V gene, CDR1 is LGHNT and CDR2 is FRNRAP. Trimming cost V 5 bases and J 2 bases, with 24 bases left between them. The CDR3 DNA follows: TGTGCTAGTGGTCGGAACGCAGGGGCCCCTTTTTTGAACTATGGCTACACCTTC. This gives the protein CASGRNAGAPFLNYGYTF.

In this sample, this clonotype turned up a few times. V gene TRBV9 combines with J gene TRBJ2-7; possibly TRBD2 for D (6 bases). From germline, CDR1 is SGDLS and CDR2 YYNGEE. V lost 6 bases to trimming and J lost 3 bases, with 16 bases between them. This CDR3 comprises 14 residues. CDR3 nucleotide sequence: TGTGCCAGCACCCGGGACTTGGGGAACTACGAGCAGTACTTC. Translation gives CASTRDLGNYEQYF.

This clonotype showed up just a few times. This sequence joins TRBV7-2 and TRBJ2-4; D not resolved. CDR1 and CDR2 (germline): SGHTA, FQGNSA. The CDR3 runs 14 residues. The ends were cut back, 5 bases at V and 0 bases at J, with 8 bases in the middle. CDR3 in amino acids: CASSPGLAKNIQYF. CDR3 in DNA: TGTGCCAGCAGCCCCGGCCTAGCCAAAAACATTCAGTACTTC.

This clonotype was seen only a few times. The chain has TRBV14 and TRBJ2-7; 12 nucleotides align to TRBD2. Losses at the gene ends were 3 bases for V and 6 bases for J; bases not matched to a gene: 3. Germline-derived CDR1 and CDR2 are SGHDN and FVKESK. The CDR3 is made up of 14 amino acids. In DNA form, the CDR3 reads TGTGCCAGCAGCCAGACTAGCGGGAGTCTCGAGCAGTACTTC. It yields the protein CASSQTSGSLEQYF.